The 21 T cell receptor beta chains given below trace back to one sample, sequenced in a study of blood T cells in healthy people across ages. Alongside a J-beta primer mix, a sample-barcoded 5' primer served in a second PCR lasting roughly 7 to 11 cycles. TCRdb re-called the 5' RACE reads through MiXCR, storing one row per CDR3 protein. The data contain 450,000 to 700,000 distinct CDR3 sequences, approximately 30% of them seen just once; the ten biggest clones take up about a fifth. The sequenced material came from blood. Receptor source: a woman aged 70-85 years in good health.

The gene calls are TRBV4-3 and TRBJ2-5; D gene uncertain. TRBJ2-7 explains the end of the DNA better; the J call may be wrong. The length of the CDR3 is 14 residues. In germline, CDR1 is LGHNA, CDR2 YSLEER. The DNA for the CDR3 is TGCGCCAGCAGCCAAGACGAGGAATCCTACGAGCAGTACTTC. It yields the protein CASSQDEESYEQYF.

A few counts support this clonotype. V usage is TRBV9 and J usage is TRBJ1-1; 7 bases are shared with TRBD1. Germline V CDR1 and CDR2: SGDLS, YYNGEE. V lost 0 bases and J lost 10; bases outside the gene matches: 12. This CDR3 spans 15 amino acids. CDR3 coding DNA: TGTGCCAGCAGCGTAGCCCACAACCGAGACAGGGCAGCTTTCTTT. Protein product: CASSVAHNRDRAAFF.

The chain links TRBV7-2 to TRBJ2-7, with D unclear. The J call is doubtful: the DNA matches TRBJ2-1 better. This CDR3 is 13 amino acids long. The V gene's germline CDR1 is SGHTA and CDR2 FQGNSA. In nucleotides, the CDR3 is TGTGCCAGCAGCTTCACAAGGACGGGCGAGCAGTTCTTC. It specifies CASSFTRTGEQFF.

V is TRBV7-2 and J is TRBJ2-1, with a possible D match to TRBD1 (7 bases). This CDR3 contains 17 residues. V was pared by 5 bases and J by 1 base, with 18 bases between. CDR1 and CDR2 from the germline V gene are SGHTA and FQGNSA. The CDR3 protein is CASSRTGDWLSYNEQFF. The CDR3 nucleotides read TGTGCCAGCAGCCGAACAGGGGACTGGCTGTCCTACAATGAGCAGTTCTTC. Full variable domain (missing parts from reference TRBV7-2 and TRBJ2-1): GAGVSQSPSNKVTEKGKDVELRCDPISGHTALYWYRQSLGQGLEFLIYFQGNSAPDKSGLPSDRFSAERTGGSVSTLTIQRTQQEDSAVYLCASSRTGDWLSYNEQFFGPGTRLTVL.

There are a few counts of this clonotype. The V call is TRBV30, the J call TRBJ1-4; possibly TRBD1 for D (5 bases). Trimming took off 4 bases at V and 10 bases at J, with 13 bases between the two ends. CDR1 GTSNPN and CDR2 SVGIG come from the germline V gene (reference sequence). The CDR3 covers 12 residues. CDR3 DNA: TGTGCCTGGAACCGGGACTTTGGAAAACTGTTTTTT. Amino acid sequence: CAWNRDFGKLFF.

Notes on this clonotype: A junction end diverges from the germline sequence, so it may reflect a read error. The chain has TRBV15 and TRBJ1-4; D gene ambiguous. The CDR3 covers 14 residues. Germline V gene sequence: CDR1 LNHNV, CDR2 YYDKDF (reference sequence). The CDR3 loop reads CTTSRAATNEKLFF. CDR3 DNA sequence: TGTACCACCAGCAGAGCAGCAACTAATGAAAAACTGTTTTTT.

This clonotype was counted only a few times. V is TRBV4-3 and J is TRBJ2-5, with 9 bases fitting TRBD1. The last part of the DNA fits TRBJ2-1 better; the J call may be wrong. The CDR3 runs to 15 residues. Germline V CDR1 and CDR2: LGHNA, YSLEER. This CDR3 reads CASSRGTGPYNEQFF. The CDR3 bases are TGCGCCAGCAGCCGAGGGACAGGGCCCTACAATGAGCAGTTCTTC.

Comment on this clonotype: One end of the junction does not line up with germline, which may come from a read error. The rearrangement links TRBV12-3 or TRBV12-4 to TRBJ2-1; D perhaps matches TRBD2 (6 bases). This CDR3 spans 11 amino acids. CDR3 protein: CASSLGGGTSF. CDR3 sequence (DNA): TGTGCCAGCAGTTTAGGAGGCGGGACCTCCTTC.

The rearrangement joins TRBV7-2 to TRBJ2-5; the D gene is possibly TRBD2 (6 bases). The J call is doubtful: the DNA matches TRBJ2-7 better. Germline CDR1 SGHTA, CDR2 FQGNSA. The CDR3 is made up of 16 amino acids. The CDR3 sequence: CASSLGLGDSSYEQYF. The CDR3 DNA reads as TGTGCCAGCAGCTTAGGGCTAGGGGACTCATCCTACGAGCAGTACTTC.

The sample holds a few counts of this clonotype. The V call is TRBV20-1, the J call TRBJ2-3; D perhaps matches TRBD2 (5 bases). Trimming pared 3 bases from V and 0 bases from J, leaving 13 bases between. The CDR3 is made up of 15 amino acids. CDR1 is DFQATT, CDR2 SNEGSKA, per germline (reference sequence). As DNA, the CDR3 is TGCAGTGCTAGTGATCGTCGCGGGAGCACAGATACGCAGTATTTT. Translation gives CSASDRRGSTDTQYF.

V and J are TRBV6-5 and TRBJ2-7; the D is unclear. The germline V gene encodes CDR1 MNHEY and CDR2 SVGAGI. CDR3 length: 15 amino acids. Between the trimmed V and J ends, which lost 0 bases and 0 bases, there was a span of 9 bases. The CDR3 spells CASSYSSSPSYEQYF. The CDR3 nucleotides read TGTGCCAGCAGTTACTCTTCCTCCCCCTCCTACGAGCAGTACTTC.

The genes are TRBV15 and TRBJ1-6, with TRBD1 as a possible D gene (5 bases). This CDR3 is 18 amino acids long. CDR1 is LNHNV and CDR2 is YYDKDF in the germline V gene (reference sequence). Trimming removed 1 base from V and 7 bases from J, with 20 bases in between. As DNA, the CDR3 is TGTGCCACCAGCAGAGGGGACGGCGGGGGGACCCGGAATTCACCCCTCCACTTT. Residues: CATSRGDGGGTRNSPLHF.

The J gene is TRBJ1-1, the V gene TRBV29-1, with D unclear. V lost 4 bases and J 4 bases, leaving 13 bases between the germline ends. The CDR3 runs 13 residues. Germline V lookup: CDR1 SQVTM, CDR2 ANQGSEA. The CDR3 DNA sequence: TGCAGCGTTGCCAGGAGGGCGGCCACTGAAGCTTTCTTT. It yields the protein CSVARRAATEAFF.

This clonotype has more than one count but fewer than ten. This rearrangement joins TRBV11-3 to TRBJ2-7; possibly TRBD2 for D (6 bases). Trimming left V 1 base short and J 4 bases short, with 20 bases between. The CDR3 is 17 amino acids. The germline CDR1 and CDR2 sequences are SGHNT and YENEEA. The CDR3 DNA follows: TGTGCCAGCAGCTTAGGGGCCCTCGGGGGTCGCTCATACGAGCAGTACTTC. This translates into CASSLGALGGRSYEQYF.

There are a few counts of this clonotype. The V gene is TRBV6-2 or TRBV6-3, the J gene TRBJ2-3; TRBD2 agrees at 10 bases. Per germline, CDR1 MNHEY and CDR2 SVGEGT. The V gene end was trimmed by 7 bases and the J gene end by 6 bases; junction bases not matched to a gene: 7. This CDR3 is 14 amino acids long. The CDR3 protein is CASTASGGFDTQYF. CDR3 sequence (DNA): TGTGCCAGCACAGCTAGCGGGGGATTCGATACGCAGTATTTT.

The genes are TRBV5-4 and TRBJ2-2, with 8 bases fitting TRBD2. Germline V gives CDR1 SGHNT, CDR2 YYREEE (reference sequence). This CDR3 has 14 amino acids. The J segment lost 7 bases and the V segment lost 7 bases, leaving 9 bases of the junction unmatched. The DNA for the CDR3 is TGTGCCAGCGGGGCGGGGGGTCGCATCGGGGAGCTGTTTTTT. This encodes CASGAGGRIGELFF.

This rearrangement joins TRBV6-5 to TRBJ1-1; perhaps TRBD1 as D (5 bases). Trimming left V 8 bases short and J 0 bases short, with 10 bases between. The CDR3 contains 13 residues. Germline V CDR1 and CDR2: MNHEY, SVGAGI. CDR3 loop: CASGTGMNTEAFF. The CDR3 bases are TGTGCCAGCGGTACAGGTATGAACACTGAAGCTTTCTTT.

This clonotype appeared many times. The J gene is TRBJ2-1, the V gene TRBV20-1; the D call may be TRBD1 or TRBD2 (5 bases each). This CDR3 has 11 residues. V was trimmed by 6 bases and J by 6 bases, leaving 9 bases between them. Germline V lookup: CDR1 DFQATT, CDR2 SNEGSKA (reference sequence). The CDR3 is CSARGSNEQFF. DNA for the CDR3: TGCAGTGCGAGGGGTAGCAATGAGCAGTTCTTC.

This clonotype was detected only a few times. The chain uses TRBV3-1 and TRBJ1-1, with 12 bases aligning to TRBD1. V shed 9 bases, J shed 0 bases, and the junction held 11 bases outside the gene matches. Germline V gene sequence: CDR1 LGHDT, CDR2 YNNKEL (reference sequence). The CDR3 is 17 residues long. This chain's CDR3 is CASFPRDRGRLNTEAFF. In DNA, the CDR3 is TGTGCCAGTTTTCCCCGGGACAGGGGGCGGTTGAACACTGAAGCTTTCTTT.

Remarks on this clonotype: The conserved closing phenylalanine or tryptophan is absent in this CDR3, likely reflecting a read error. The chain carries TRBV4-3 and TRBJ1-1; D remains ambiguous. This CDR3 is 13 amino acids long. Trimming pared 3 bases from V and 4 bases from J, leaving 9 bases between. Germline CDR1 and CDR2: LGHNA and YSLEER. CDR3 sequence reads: CASSHGRGTEAFI. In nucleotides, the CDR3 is TGCGCCAGCAGCCACGGTCGGGGCACTGAAGCTTTCATT.

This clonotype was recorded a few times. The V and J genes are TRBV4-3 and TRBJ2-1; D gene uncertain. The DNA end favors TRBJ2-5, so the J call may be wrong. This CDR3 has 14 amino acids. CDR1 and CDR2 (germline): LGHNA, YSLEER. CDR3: CASSQEPFRKTQYF. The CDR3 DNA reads TGCGCCAGCAGCCAAGAGCCCTTCCGGAAGACCCAGTACTTC.